The 27 T cell receptor beta chains below come from one sample, sequenced in a study of CD8+ T cells in alopecia areata. It was cDNA, reverse transcribed from extracted RNA, that served as the sequencing template. Profiling relied on immunoSEQ multiplex PCR, and the TCRdb table lists in-frame clones only, not all of them. The table records some 150,000 clones, 75% to 85% of them present only once. As for treatment: oral pan-JAK inhibitor, 5-10 mg twice daily. The sequences come from CD8+ T cells sorted from blood, collected at week 4, from a patient treated with tofacitinib. The receptors were sampled from a human donor with alopecia areata.

V gene TRBV9 combines with J gene TRBJ2-5, with 13 bases matching TRBD2. After removal of 4 bases from V and 2 bases from J, the junction contained 5 bases not matched to a gene. Germline V lookup: CDR1 SGDLS, CDR2 YYNGEE. This CDR3 comprises 16 residues. CDR3 amino acids: CASSTRTSGGQETQYF. As DNA, the CDR3 is TGTGCCAGCAGCACACGGACTAGCGGGGGACAAGAGACCCAGTACTTC.

Only a few counts were recorded for this clone. The gene calls are TRBV5-1 and TRBJ2-5; D gene uncertain. The better agreement between TRBJ2-7 and the DNA end casts doubt on the J call. CDR3 length equals 15 residues. Germline CDR1 and CDR2: SGHRS and YFSETQ. The CDR3 sequence is CASSFSPAATYEQYF. The CDR3 nucleotides are TGCGCCAGCAGCTTTTCCCCGGCAGCCACCTACGAGCAGTACTTC.

This clone occurred a few times. This chain connects TRBV29-1 to TRBJ2-3; a weak D match, TRBD1 (6 bases). CDR1 is SQVTM and CDR2 is ANQGSEA in the germline V gene. This CDR3 spans 16 amino acids. Trimming removed 5 bases at V and 0 bases at J, with 18 bases between. The CDR3 DNA follows: TGCAGCGTTTTGGGACATCATTTCTCTAGCACAGATACGCAGTATTTT. Protein sequence: CSVLGHHFSSTDTQYF.

The V and J genes are TRBV5-1 and TRBJ2-7; D unclear. The CDR3 contains 13 residues. Germline V gives CDR1 SGHRS, CDR2 YFSETQ. The V end was cut by 5 bases, the J end by 4 bases, with 13 bases between. The chain's CDR3 is CASRDGPTYEQYF. The DNA of the CDR3 is TGCGCCAGCAGGGATGGACCGACTTACGAGCAGTACTTC.

The chain recombines TRBV4-2 with TRBJ2-1; D is uncertain. V gave up 3 bases and J gave up 8 bases, with 11 bases separating them. Germline V lookup: CDR1 LGHNA, CDR2 YNFKEQ. The CDR3 length is 13 residues. This CDR3 reads CASSQGRKDEQFF. The DNA of the CDR3 is TGTGCCAGCAGCCAGGGCCGTAAAGATGAGCAGTTCTTC.

The J gene is TRBJ1-4, the V gene TRBV5-1; possible D gene TRBD1, 5 bases. Germline V CDR1 and CDR2: SGHRS, YFSETQ. This CDR3 is built from 17 residues. V was shortened by 4 bases and J by 0 bases, with 16 bases between the two germline ends. The CDR3 sequence is CASSPYGTFATNEKLFF. Written as DNA, the CDR3 is TGCGCCAGCAGCCCCTATGGGACCTTCGCAACTAATGAAAAACTGTTTTTT.

The chain couples TRBV30 to TRBJ2-1; a weak D match, TRBD2 (5 bases). The CDR3 runs to 14 residues. Germline values: CDR1 GTSNPN, CDR2 SVGIG (reference sequence). V was shortened by 4 bases and J by 3 bases, with 13 bases between the two germline ends. The DNA of the CDR3 is TGTGCCTGGACCGAGATTAGCGACTACAATGAGCAGTTCTTC. Its translation is CAWTEISDYNEQFF.

V usage is TRBV19 and J usage is TRBJ2-4; D is possibly TRBD2 (5 bases). The germline gives CDR1 LNHDA, CDR2 SQIVND (reference sequence). V lost 2 bases and J 8 bases, leaving 10 bases between the germline ends. This CDR3 has 13 residues. The chain's CDR3 is CASSIIVRDIQYF. CDR3 nucleotide sequence: TGTGCCAGTAGTATAATCGTGAGGGACATTCAGTACTTC.

The chain uses TRBV5-1 and TRBJ2-2, with D unresolved. This CDR3 is built from 17 residues. The V gene's germline CDR1 is SGHRS and CDR2 YFSETQ. The germline V and J ends were trimmed by 2 bases and 1 base, with 15 bases remaining between them. CDR3 protein: CASSLSVGGGNTGELFF. In DNA, the CDR3 is TGCGCCAGCAGCTTATCGGTCGGTGGCGGGAACACCGGGGAGCTGTTTTTT.

This clone showed up just once. The V call is TRBV15, the J call TRBJ1-1; D is unresolved. This CDR3 has 14 residues. Germline V gives CDR1 LNHNV, CDR2 YYDKDF (reference sequence). Trimming removed 1 base from V and 3 bases from J, with 9 bases in between. The CDR3 region is CATSRVGEDTEAFF. CDR3 nucleotides: TGTGCCACCAGCAGAGTCGGGGAGGACACTGAAGCTTTCTTT.

The chain employs TRBV4-2 and TRBJ1-5; D is ambiguous. Germline assignment: CDR1 LGHNA and CDR2 YNFKEQ. Trimming stripped 0 bases from V and 3 bases from J, with 6 bases between. The CDR3 sequence is 14 residues long. CDR3 in DNA: TGTGCCAGCAGCCAAGACAGAAACAATCAGCCCCAGCATTTT. Encoded protein: CASSQDRNNQPQHF.

This sequence joins TRBV27 and TRBJ2-7; 8 nucleotides line up with TRBD1. Germline lookup yields CDR1 MNHEY and CDR2 SMNVEV (reference sequence). The J segment lost 4 bases and the V segment lost 6 bases, leaving 8 bases of the junction unmatched. The CDR3 extends over 14 amino acids. Here the CDR3 DNA reads TGTGCCAGCAGCCCCGGGACAGGAGAGTACGAGCAGTACTTC. The encoded protein is CASSPGTGEYEQYF.

This clone has just a few counts. This chain links TRBV29-1 with TRBJ1-2; 7 bases line up with TRBD1. Germline V CDR1 and CDR2: SQVTM, ANQGSEA. J lost 0 bases, V lost 4 bases, and 8 bases had no gene match. The CDR3 extends over 15 amino acids. The CDR3 loop reads CSVADRALANYGYTF. The CDR3, as DNA: TGCAGCGTTGCCGACAGGGCCTTAGCTAACTATGGCTACACCTTC.

The chain employs TRBV29-1 and TRBJ2-7, with no clear D. The CDR3 runs to 12 residues. Germline-derived CDR1 and CDR2 are SQVTM and ANQGSEA. Trimming cost V 2 bases and J 4 bases, with 9 bases left between them. CDR3 in amino acids: CSVETVPYEQYF. For the CDR3, the DNA is TGCAGCGTTGAAACTGTCCCGTACGAGCAGTACTTC.

This sequence joins TRBV15 and TRBJ2-5; 11 bases map to TRBD2. Per the germline V gene, CDR1 is LNHNV and CDR2 is YYDKDF (reference sequence). The CDR3 has 15 amino acids. The V gene end was trimmed by 0 bases and the J gene end by 5 bases; junction bases not matched to a gene: 2. CDR3 in DNA: TGTGCCACCAGCAGAGATAGCGGGGGGGCCGAGACCCAGTACTTC. It yields the protein CATSRDSGGAETQYF.

This clone turned up a few times. The rearrangement joins TRBV6-6 to TRBJ2-3; a weak D match, TRBD2 (5 bases). Germline V gives CDR1 MNHNY, CDR2 SVGAGI (reference sequence). This CDR3 has 12 residues. V was trimmed by 6 bases and J by 4 bases, leaving 8 bases between them. In DNA, the CDR3 is TGTGCCAGCAGATGGACTGCAGATACGCAGTATTTT. This sequence encodes CASRWTADTQYF.

The J gene is TRBJ2-5, the V gene TRBV10-2, with D possibly being TRBD2 (8 bases). Trimming left V 9 bases short and J 3 bases short, with 14 bases between. The germline V gene has CDR1 WSHSY and CDR2 SAAADI. The CDR3 length is 13 residues. The CDR3 region is CASGTAGEETQYF. For the CDR3, the DNA is TGCGCCAGTGGGACAGCGGGGGAAGAGACCCAGTACTTC.

V gene TRBV18 combines with J gene TRBJ2-7; D is ambiguous. The CDR3 contains 15 residues. V was shortened by 3 bases and J by 1 base, with 13 bases between the two germline ends. Germline values: CDR1 KGHSH, CDR2 LQKENI. This CDR3 is CASSPWQDDSYEQYF. The CDR3 DNA follows: TGTGCCAGCTCACCTTGGCAGGACGATTCCTACGAGCAGTACTTC.

The chain has TRBV2 and TRBJ2-1; 7 bases fit TRBD2. The CDR3 sequence is 14 residues long. With 6 bases clipped from V and 4 bases from J, the junction kept 6 bases outside the gene matches. CDR1 SNHLY and CDR2 FYNNEI come from the germline V gene. CDR3 nucleotide sequence: TGTGCCAGCAGAAGGGAGGGGATGTACAATGAGCAGTTCTTC. As protein: CASRREGMYNEQFF. Together with reference TRBV2 and TRBJ2-1, the CDR3 gives the full variable domain: EPEVTQTPSHQVTQMGQEVILRCVPISNHLYFYWYRQILGQKVEFLVSFYNNEISEKSEIFDDQFSVERPDGSNFTLKIRSTKLEDSAMYFCASRREGMYNEQFFGPGTRLTVL.

CDR3 DNA sequence: TGCGCCAGCAGCCGGTTACCCGAAACTCAAGAGACCCAGTACTTC. It yields the protein CASSRLPETQETQYF. The chain combines TRBV5-1 with TRBJ2-5; D gene ambiguous. V lost 4 bases and J 2 bases, leaving 15 bases between the germline ends. Per germline, CDR1 SGHRS and CDR2 YFSETQ. The CDR3 length is 15 residues.

The J gene is TRBJ2-4, the V gene TRBV13, with D perhaps TRBD1 (6 bases). The CDR3 extends over 16 amino acids. V was pared by 4 bases and J by 4 bases, with 17 bases between. Germline CDR1 PRHDT, CDR2 FYEKMQ (reference sequence). CDR3: CASSSKPDGQKNIQYF. Written as DNA, the CDR3 is TGTGCCAGCAGCTCCAAGCCTGATGGACAGAAAAACATTCAGTACTTC.

This chain links TRBV7-2 with TRBJ1-2; TRBD1 agrees at 9 bases. The CDR3 is 15 amino acids. Germline V lookup: CDR1 SGHTA, CDR2 FQGNSA. J lost 6 bases, V lost 0 bases, and 5 bases had no gene match. CDR3 sequence reads: CASSLAPGDRDGYTF. In DNA, the CDR3 is TGTGCCAGCAGCTTAGCTCCTGGGGACAGGGATGGCTACACCTTC.

This clone was found a few times. The CDR3 loop is CASRTPNRSGANVLTF. The DNA for the CDR3 is TGTGCCAGTAGAACACCCAACCGCTCTGGGGCCAACGTCCTGACTTTC. The chain couples TRBV19 to TRBJ2-6; D unclear. The CDR3 covers 16 residues. Trimming cost V 6 bases and J 0 bases, with 12 bases left between them. Germline V gene sequence: CDR1 LNHDA, CDR2 SQIVND (reference sequence).

This rearrangement joins TRBV19 to TRBJ1-4, with TRBD1 matching 7 bases. V was clipped by 0 bases and J by 5 bases; unmatched bases: 6. Germline CDR1 is LNHDA and CDR2 is SQIVND (reference sequence). The CDR3 sequence is 16 residues long. The CDR3 DNA reads TGTGCCAGTAGTATAGAGAGGAGGGGACAGAATGAAAAACTGTTTTTT. Its protein is CASSIERRGQNEKLFF.

The rearrangement links TRBV27 to TRBJ2-1; TRBD2 might be the D (6 bases). The length of the CDR3 is 15 residues. Germline CDR1 is MNHEY and CDR2 is SMNVEV (reference sequence). V lost 4 bases and J 0 bases, leaving 10 bases between the germline ends. The CDR3 DNA is TGTGCCAGCAGTTGGGGACTTTCCTCCTACAATGAGCAGTTCTTC. This gives the protein CASSWGLSSYNEQFF.

The rearrangement uses TRBV2 and TRBJ2-7, with TRBD1 matching 9 bases. Germline V gene sequence: CDR1 SNHLY, CDR2 FYNNEI. The CDR3 has 14 residues. J gave up 5 bases and V 4 bases, and 6 bases lay outside the gene matches. DNA of the CDR3: TGTGCCAGCAGTGGGGGACAGGGTCCCCACGAGCAGTACTTC. Its protein is CASSGGQGPHEQYF. Together with reference TRBV2 and TRBJ2-7, the CDR3 gives the full variable domain: EPEVTQTPSHQVTQMGQEVILRCVPISNHLYFYWYRQILGQKVEFLVSFYNNEISEKSEIFDDQFSVERPDGSNFTLKIRSTKLEDSAMYFCASSGGQGPHEQYFGPGTRLTVT.

The V and J genes are TRBV27 and TRBJ2-7, with 11 bases matching TRBD2. Germline assignment: CDR1 MNHEY and CDR2 SMNVEV (reference sequence). V was pared by 5 bases and J by 6 bases, with 0 bases of the junction left unmatched. This CDR3 contains 12 residues. The CDR3 region has the DNA TGTGCCAGCAGTGGACTAGCGGGCGAGCAGTACTTC. Amino acid sequence: CASSGLAGEQYF.